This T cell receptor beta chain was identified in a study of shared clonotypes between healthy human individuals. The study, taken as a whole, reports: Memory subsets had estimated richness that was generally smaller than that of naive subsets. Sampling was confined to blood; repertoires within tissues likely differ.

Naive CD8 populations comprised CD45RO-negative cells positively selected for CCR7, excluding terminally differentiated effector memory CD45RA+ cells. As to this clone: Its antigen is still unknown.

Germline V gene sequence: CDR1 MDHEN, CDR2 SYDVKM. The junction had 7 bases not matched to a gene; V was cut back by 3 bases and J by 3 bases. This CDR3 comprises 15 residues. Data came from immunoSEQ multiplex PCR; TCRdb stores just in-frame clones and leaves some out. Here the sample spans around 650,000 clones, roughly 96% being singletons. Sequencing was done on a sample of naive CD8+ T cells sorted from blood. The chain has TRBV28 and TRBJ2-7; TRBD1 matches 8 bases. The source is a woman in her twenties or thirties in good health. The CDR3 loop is CASSFGAQGDYEQYF. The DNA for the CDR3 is TGTGCCAGCAGTTTTGGGGCACAGGGGGACTACGAGCAGTACTTC.